This T cell receptor beta chain emerged from a study of T-cell memory formation after mild COVID-19. In this sample, this clonotype turned up many times. The ends were cut back, 5 bases at V and 8 bases at J, with 14 bases in the middle. Germline V gene data show CDR1 as SEHNR and CDR2 as FQNEAQ (reference sequence). This CDR3 comprises 13 residues. TCRdb fed the 5' RACE reads into MiXCR, producing one record per CDR3 protein. There are fewer than 60,000 distinct CDR3 sequences in the sample; 25% to 35% occur only once, and about 45% lies in the top ten. Input material: PBMCs or a T cell subset sorted from them (not recorded which). The TCR comes from a man aged 18 to 29 who had mild COVID-19 (a few samples of this study predate the infection). Cell type and time point are not known. The chain carries TRBV7-9 and TRBJ2-3, with a possible D match to TRBD2 (5 bases). The DNA of the CDR3 is TGTGCCAGCAGCATCACTTTCCGGGGTACGCAGTATTTT. Its protein is CASSITFRGTQYF.